The present T cell receptor (beta chain) was sequenced within a study of B cell selection in AIRE deficiency. The regulatory T cell sort gate was CD4+CD25hiCD127low/negative. Sequencing was performed with immunoSEQ multiplex PCR; in TCRdb, only in-frame clones are kept and a portion is missing. The sample holds tens of thousands of clones; approximately 94% are singletons and the top ten take roughly 2%. Between the trimmed V and J ends, which lost 9 bases and 4 bases, there was a span of 13 bases. This CDR3 comprises 12 residues. CDR1 and CDR2 (germline): SGHTS, YDEGEE. The material sequenced was Tregs sorted from PBMCs. The origin of this receptor is a human donor with AIRE deficiency. The chain combines TRBV5-8 with TRBJ1-1, with no clear D. The CDR3 here is CANRLRGTEAFF. CDR3 DNA sequence: TGTGCCAACCGTCTGCGGGGCACTGAAGCTTTCTTT.